This TCR beta chain is from a study of PD-1 blockade in classical Hodgkin lymphoma. Time point of the sample: cycle 4 day 1 (C4D1), after about 6 weeks of nivolumab. Each of the patients experienced relapse following autologous stem cell transplantation, and their brentuximab vedotin exposure differed. Best responses included complete response and partial response; otherwise, the best response was progressive disease. By share, this clone counts as medium-sized. Sequence at one end of the junction differs from germline and may be a read error. CDR1 and CDR2 (germline): SSHAT, FNYEAQ (reference sequence). This CDR3 contains 15 residues. Sequencing was performed with immunoSEQ multiplex PCR; in TCRdb, only in-frame clones are kept and a portion is missing. The sample has under 35,000 clones; 70% to 80% are singletons.

Sequenced here: peripheral blood mononuclear cells (PBMCs), sampled before the fourth cycle of nivolumab. The V call is TRBV7-7, the J call TRBJ1-3; D is possibly TRBD1 (5 bases). The clonotype comes from a human donor with classical Hodgkin lymphoma. CDR3 nucleotide sequence: TGTGCTAGCAGCTTAAATTCAGGGACTGGAAACACCATATATTTT. Translation gives CASSLNSGTGNTIYF.